This T cell receptor (beta chain) was captured in a study of technical replicates of blood from a handful of donors. Trimming took 5 bases from V and 4 from J, leaving 15 bases between them. The CDR3 loop spans 16 amino acids. In germline, CDR1 is PRHDT, CDR2 FYEKMQ (reference sequence). Sequencing used immunoSEQ multiplex PCR; TCRdb keeps in-frame clones, though not all of them. The table lists under 85,000 clones, 90% to 95% of them singletons, with roughly 0.26% in the top ten. The clonotype comes from a human donor in good health. V is TRBV13 and J is TRBJ1-6; D is undetermined. The specimen sequenced was T cells isolated from PBMCs. CDR3 nucleotides: TGTGCCAGCAGCCGAACCGAGGGATATTATAATTCACCCCTCCACTTT. This translates into CASSRTEGYYNSPLHF. Full variable domain (rest looked up from reference TRBV13 and TRBJ1-6): AAGVIQSPRHLIKEKRETATLKCYPIPRHDTVYWYQQGPGQDPQFLISFYEKMQSDKGSIPDRFSAQQFSDYHSELNMSSLELGDSALYFCASSRTEGYYNSPLHFGNGTRLTVT.